The rows below give T cell receptor beta chains drawn from one sample of a study of T-cell reconstitution after alpha-beta-depleted transplantation in children. From the PCR reads, TCRdb called clonotypes with MiXCR, one entry per CDR3 protein. The table includes 350,000 to 450,000 distinct CDR3 sequences, roughly 21% detected once. Here the sequenced sample was PBMCs from the stem cell graft donor, taken from the stem cell graft. Receptors originate from a human donor who donated a stem cell graft to a child with acute myeloid leukemia. Each CDR3 is given with its conserved first and last residue. The D gene is left open where the match is weak. Clone size, where shown, is once, few, many, or a class for clones that have expanded.

D | J | size | V | DNA | CDR3
NA | TRBJ1-4 | NA | TRBV12-3/TRBV12-4 | TGTGCCAGCAGTTTCCAGGGACGGGGCGAAAAACTGTTTTTT | CASSFQGRGEKLFF
TRBD1 | TRBJ2-5 | NA | TRBV28 | TGTGCCAGCAGTTTTTGGTTAGTGGACAGGGGATTGGAGACCCAGTACTTC | CASSFWLVDRGLETQYF
TRBD1 | TRBJ2-1 | NA | TRBV6-5 | TGTGCCAGCAGTTACTCGTATACAGGGGGCGCATCCTACAATGAGCAGTTCTTC | CASSYSYTGGASYNEQFF
NA | TRBJ1-5 | NA | TRBV7-9 | TGTGCCAGCAGCTTCGGACACAGCAATCAGCCCCAGCATTTT | CASSFGHSNQPQHF
NA | TRBJ1-1 | NA | TRBV7-9 | TGTGCCAGCAGCTTAGTGGAGAACACTGAAGCTTTCTTT | CASSLVENTEAFF
NA | TRBJ2-7 | few | TRBV7-9 | TGTGCCAGCAGCTTAGCCAGGCCGGCGTACGAGCAGTACTTC | CASSLARPAYEQYF
NA | TRBJ2-3 | NA | TRBV28 | TGTGCCAGCAGTGGGGGTTTAGGCACAGATACGCAGTATTTT | CASSGGLGTDTQYF
NA | TRBJ1-4 | NA | TRBV28 | TGTGCCAGCAGTCCACTCCCAGGGTCATCCCATGAAAAACTGTTTTTT | CASSPLPGSSHEKLFF
NA | TRBJ1-2 | many | TRBV29-1 | TGCAGCGTTCGGCTCGGAAGCTATGGCTACACCTTC | CSVRLGSYGYTF
TRBD2 | TRBJ2-2 | NA | TRBV5-1 | TGCGCCAGCAGCTTGCCTAGCGGGAGTCTAGACACCGGGGAGCTGTTTTTT | CASSLPSGSLDTGELFF
NA | TRBJ2-6 | few | TRBV29-1 | TGCAGCGTTAAGGGACCCTCTGGGGCCAACGTCCTGACTTTC | CSVKGPSGANVLTF
NA | TRBJ1-1 | many | TRBV29-1 | TGCAGCGTTGAGAGGGGCCAAGGATGGAACACTGAAGCTTTCTTT | CSVERGQGWNTEAFF
NA | TRBJ2-7 | NA | TRBV2 | TGTGCCATCCAACCAGGAGGGCTCTCCTACGAGCAGTACTTC | CAIQPGGLSYEQYF
TRBD2 | TRBJ2-1 | many | TRBV12-3/TRBV12-4 | TGTGCCAGCAGGGATATAGCGGGAGTTAGGTATGAGCAGTTCTTC | CASRDIAGVRYEQFF
NA | TRBJ2-5 | few | TRBV12-3/TRBV12-4 | TGTGCCAGCAGTTTTCCATCTCAGGCGAAAGAGACCCAGTACTTC | CASSFPSQAKETQYF
NA | TRBJ2-7 | few | TRBV27 | TGTGCCAGCAGTAATGTGGGGGGCTACGAGCAGTACTTC | CASSNVGGYEQYF
TRBD1 | TRBJ2-2 | NA | TRBV7-2 | TGTGCCAGCAGCACCCGGGACAGGGGGGTGACCGGGGAGCTGTTTTTT | CASSTRDRGVTGELFF
NA | TRBJ2-5 | NA | TRBV5-5 | TGTGCCAGCAGTTTTTCCCGGGACTCGCAAGAGACCCAGTACTTC | CASSFSRDSQETQYF
TRBD1 | TRBJ2-7 | few | TRBV12-3/TRBV12-4 | TGTGCCAGCGTCTTAACAGGGGAGCAGGTCGAGCAGTACTTC | CASVLTGEQVEQYF
TRBD1 | TRBJ2-3 | NA | TRBV12-3/TRBV12-4 | TGTGCCAGCAGTTTAGGGACAGGCGTTACAGATACGCAGTATTTT | CASSLGTGVTDTQYF
TRBD2 | TRBJ2-3 | many | TRBV6-1 | TGTGCCACCTCGAGCGGGAGGTTCACAGATACGCAGTATTTT | CATSSGRFTDTQYF
TRBD1 | TRBJ2-7 | many | TRBV6-5 | TGTGCCAGCAGTTACAAGGGACAGGGGAACGAGCAGTACTTC | CASSYKGQGNEQYF
NA | TRBJ2-1 | many | TRBV20-1 | TGCAGTGCTAGGGACCTTCAGGATGAGCAGTTCTTC | CSARDLQDEQFF
NA | TRBJ2-3 | NA | TRBV7-8 | TGTGCCAGCAGCTTAGAATTCCTTACTGGCATCACAGATACGCAGTATTTT | CASSLEFLTGITDTQYF